This entry lists 16 T cell receptor beta chains sequenced from one sample in a study of CD8 T cells in Susac syndrome. Reverse transcription of about 0.5 to 1 ug RNA used random hexamers. TCRdb recomputed calls from the immunoSEQ multiplex PCR reads with MiXCR, one row per CDR3 protein. This sample has over 120,000 distinct CDR3 sequences, with more than 85% found just once. Sequencing was performed on CD4+ T cells from PBMCs. The receptors shown here come from a human donor with Susac syndrome.

This chain uses TRBV7-2 with TRBJ2-5; 14 bases match TRBD2. Germline CDR1 is SGHTA and CDR2 is FQGNSA. CDR3 length equals 18 residues. V shed 0 bases and J 5 bases; nucleotides not matched to a gene: 8. The CDR3 sequence is CASSLAPGTSGSAETQYF. CDR3 bases: TGTGCCAGCAGCTTAGCACCCGGGACTAGCGGGAGCGCTGAGACCCAGTACTTC.

The chain is built from TRBV18 and TRBJ2-1; 8 bases fit TRBD1. This CDR3 comprises 15 residues. CDR1 is KGHSH, CDR2 LQKENI, per germline. V gave up 4 bases and J gave up 6 bases; unmatched junction bases: 8. Here the CDR3 reads CASSLYRDRFNEQFF. The CDR3 DNA reads TGTGCCAGCTCACTCTACCGGGACAGGTTCAATGAGCAGTTCTTC.

The gene calls are TRBV7-3 and TRBJ2-7; 9 bases agree with TRBD2. This CDR3 spans 14 amino acids. The V gene's germline CDR1 is SGHTA and CDR2 FQGTGA. V was clipped by 10 bases and J by 0 bases; unmatched bases: 7. In DNA form, the CDR3 reads TGTGCCAATCCGACTAGCGGTCCCTCCTACGAGCAGTACTTC. Translating it yields CANPTSGPSYEQYF.

V gene TRBV20-1 combines with J gene TRBJ1-1, with a tentative D call TRBD1 (6 bases). Looked up from germline, CDR1 is DFQATT and CDR2 is SNEGSKA (reference sequence). There are 14 residues in the CDR3. Trimming cost V 6 bases and J 0 bases, with 14 bases left between them. The CDR3 DNA is TGCAGTGCAGACGCCGGGACACTGAACACTGAAGCTTTCTTT. Protein product: CSADAGTLNTEAFF.

This rearrangement joins TRBV20-1 to TRBJ2-7, with 10 bases that match TRBD2. The CDR3 contains 14 residues. The germline gives CDR1 DFQATT, CDR2 SNEGSKA (reference sequence). V was clipped by 6 bases and J by 4 bases; unmatched bases: 9. CDR3 coding DNA: TGCAGTGCGCTAGCGGGGGCCAGGGAATACGAGCAGTACTTC. Amino acids: CSALAGAREYEQYF.

The CDR3 is CASSLGVLAGMRHYEQYF. The DNA for the CDR3 is TGTGCCAGCAGCTTAGGGGTCCTAGCGGGAATGAGGCACTACGAGCAGTACTTC. The chain is built from TRBV7-2 and TRBJ2-7, with TRBD2 matching 9 bases. Trimming removed 1 base from V and 3 bases from J; junction bases left unmatched: 13. Germline assignment: CDR1 SGHTA and CDR2 FQGNSA. The CDR3 has 18 amino acids. Full variable domain (outside the CDR3, taken from reference TRBV7-2 and TRBJ2-7): GAGVSQSPSNKVTEKGKDVELRCDPISGHTALYWYRQSLGQGLEFLIYFQGNSAPDKSGLPSDRFSAERTGGSVSTLTIQRTQQEDSAVYLCASSLGVLAGMRHYEQYFGPGTRLTVT.

The chain couples TRBV6-1 to TRBJ2-3, with D unclear. The CDR3 loop spans 14 amino acids. Trimming shortened V by 7 bases and J by 0 bases, and 11 bases separated the two germline ends. The germline CDR1 and CDR2 sequences are MNHNS and SASEGT. The CDR3: CASIVYRSTDTQYF. The CDR3 nucleotides are TGTGCCAGCATAGTCTATCGCAGCACAGATACGCAGTATTTT.

The chain uses TRBV9 and TRBJ1-5, with D possibly being TRBD1 (5 bases). This CDR3 is 15 amino acids long. V was trimmed by 0 bases and J by 3 bases, leaving 10 bases between them. Germline lookup yields CDR1 SGDLS and CDR2 YYNGEE. The CDR3 is CASSVGSGANQPQHF. DNA of the CDR3: TGTGCCAGCAGCGTAGGGTCCGGGGCCAATCAGCCCCAGCATTTT.

The rearrangement uses TRBV20-1 and TRBJ2-1; 14 bases match TRBD2. The V and J ends lost 4 bases and 4 bases, in that order; junction bases with no gene match: 9. Germline V lookup: CDR1 DFQATT, CDR2 SNEGSKA (reference sequence). This CDR3 is 17 amino acids long. The CDR3 nucleotides read TGCAGTGCTATTTTGGGGACTAGCGGGGGCCCATACAATGAGCAGTTCTTC. This translates into CSAILGTSGGPYNEQFF.

The chain joins TRBV5-4 to TRBJ2-2; TRBD2 agrees at 11 bases. The CDR3 contains 17 residues. The germline V gene has CDR1 SGHNT and CDR2 YYREEE (reference sequence). V lost 0 bases and J lost 0; bases outside the gene matches: 1. The CDR3 spells CASSLELAGANTGELFF. CDR3 sequence (DNA): TGTGCCAGCAGCTTGGAACTAGCGGGAGCGAACACCGGGGAGCTGTTTTTT.

The V and J genes are TRBV18 and TRBJ2-3; 7 bases agree with TRBD2. After removal of 1 base from V and 3 bases from J, the junction contained 7 bases not matched to a gene. The CDR3 sequence is 16 residues long. The germline V gene has CDR1 KGHSH and CDR2 LQKENI. This chain's CDR3 is CASSPLAGASTDTQYF. Written as DNA, the CDR3 is TGTGCCAGCTCACCACTTGCGGGAGCGTCTACAGATACGCAGTATTTT.

This chain uses TRBV20-1 with TRBJ1-1; D remains ambiguous. Trimming stripped 6 bases from V and 0 bases from J, with 8 bases between. There are 12 residues in the CDR3. Germline assignment: CDR1 DFQATT and CDR2 SNEGSKA (reference sequence). As DNA, the CDR3 is TGCAGTGCCCCGACGATGAACACTGAAGCTTTCTTT. This sequence encodes CSAPTMNTEAFF.

In this sample, this clonotype turned up a few times. This chain connects TRBV20-1 to TRBJ2-2, with a weak D call TRBD2 (6 bases). From germline, CDR1 is DFQATT and CDR2 SNEGSKA (reference sequence). The CDR3 is made up of 14 amino acids. V lost 0 bases and J lost 5, with 10 bases in between. This CDR3 is CSARERGKTGELFF. The CDR3 DNA sequence: TGCAGTGCTAGAGAACGGGGGAAGACCGGGGAGCTGTTTTTT.

The V gene is TRBV16, the J gene TRBJ2-3; D is ambiguous. This CDR3 comprises 15 residues. Per germline, CDR1 KGHSY and CDR2 FQNENV. The V end lost 0 bases, the J end lost 3 bases, and 10 bases lay between the germline ends. The CDR3 spells CASSQSARRTDTQYF. CDR3 nucleotide sequence: TGTGCCAGCAGCCAATCGGCCAGAAGGACAGATACGCAGTATTTT.

This chain connects TRBV6-6 to TRBJ1-4; 9 nucleotides align to TRBD1. This CDR3 spans 12 amino acids. Unmatched junction bases numbered 1, after V lost 6 bases and J lost 8 bases. Per the germline V gene, CDR1 is MNHNY and CDR2 is SVGAGI (reference sequence). As DNA, the CDR3 is TGTGCCAGCAGCGGACAGGGGGAAAAACTGTTTTTT. Its translation: CASSGQGEKLFF.

In this sample, this clonotype turned up once. The chain is built from TRBV3-1 and TRBJ2-2, with TRBD2 identical over 11 bases. Per the germline V gene, CDR1 is LGHDT and CDR2 is YNNKEL (reference sequence). The CDR3 is 16 amino acids. V dropped 4 bases and J dropped 5; count of bases not matched to a gene: 6. The CDR3 is CASSPLAGGWTGELFF. The CDR3, as DNA: TGTGCCAGCAGCCCTCTAGCGGGGGGCTGGACCGGGGAGCTGTTTTTT.